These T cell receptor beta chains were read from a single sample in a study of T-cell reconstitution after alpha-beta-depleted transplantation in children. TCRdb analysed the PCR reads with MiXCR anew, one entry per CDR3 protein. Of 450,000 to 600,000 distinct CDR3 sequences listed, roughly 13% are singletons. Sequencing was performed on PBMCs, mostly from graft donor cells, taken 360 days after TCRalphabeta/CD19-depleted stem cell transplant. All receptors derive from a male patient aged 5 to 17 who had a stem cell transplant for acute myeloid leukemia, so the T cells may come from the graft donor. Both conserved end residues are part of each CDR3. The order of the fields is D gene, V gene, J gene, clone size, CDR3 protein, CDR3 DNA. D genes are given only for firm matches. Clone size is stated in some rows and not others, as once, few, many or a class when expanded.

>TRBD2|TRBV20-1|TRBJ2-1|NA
CSASRTSGSYNEQFF
TGCAGTGCTTCCAGGACTAGCGGGTCCTACAATGAGCAGTTCTTC
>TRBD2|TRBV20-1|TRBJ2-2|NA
CSARGPASGRVMNTGELFF
TGCAGTGCTAGAGGTCCCGCTAGCGGGAGGGTTATGAACACCGGGGAGCTGTTTTTT
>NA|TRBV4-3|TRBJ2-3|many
CASSQRGPHTDTQYF
TGCGCCAGCAGCCAGAGAGGACCCCACACAGATACGCAGTATTTT
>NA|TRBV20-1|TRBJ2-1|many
CSARGGWANEQFF
TGCAGTGCCAGGGGCGGGTGGGCGAATGAGCAGTTCTTC
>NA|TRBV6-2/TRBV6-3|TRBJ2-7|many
CASRNPTVREQYF
TGTGCCAGCAGAAACCCTACTGTGCGCGAGCAGTACTTC
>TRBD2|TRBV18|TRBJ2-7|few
CASSPALAGGGYEQYF
TGTGCCAGCTCACCAGCACTAGCGGGAGGAGGCTACGAGCAGTACTTC
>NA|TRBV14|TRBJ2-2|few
CASSHLGQFGRQELFF
TGTGCCAGCAGCCACCTCGGACAGTTCGGCCGGCAGGAGCTGTTTTTT
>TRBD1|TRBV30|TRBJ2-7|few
CAWSVQGNEQYF
TGTGCCTGGAGTGTACAGGGGAACGAGCAGTACTTC
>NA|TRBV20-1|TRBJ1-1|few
CSETTNTEAFF
TGCAGTGAGACAACGAACACTGAAGCTTTCTTT
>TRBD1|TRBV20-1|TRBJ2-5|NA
CSARDREHRQGAETQYF
TGCAGTGCTAGAGATAGGGAGCACAGACAGGGCGCAGAGACCCAGTACTTC
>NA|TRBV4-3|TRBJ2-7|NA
CASRLIPQGEQYF
TGCGCCAGCAGGCTCATTCCCCAAGGCGAGCAGTACTTC
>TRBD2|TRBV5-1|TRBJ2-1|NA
CASPIERERLKNEQFF
TGCGCCAGCCCAATCGAGCGGGAGAGGTTAAAAAATGAGCAGTTCTTC
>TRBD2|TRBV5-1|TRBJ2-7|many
CASSLAGTSGYEQYF
TGCGCCAGCAGCTTGGCCGGGACTAGCGGATACGAGCAGTACTTC
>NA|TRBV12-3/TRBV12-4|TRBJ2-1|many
CASSLASGANNEQFF
TGTGCCAGCAGTTTAGCCTCCGGGGCGAACAATGAGCAGTTCTTC
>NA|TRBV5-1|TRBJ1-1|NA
CASSLTQDTEAFF
TGCGCCAGCAGCTTGACTCAGGACACTGAAGCTTTCTTT
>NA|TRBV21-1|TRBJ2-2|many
CASSMNTGELFF
TGTGCCAGCAGCATGAACACCGGGGAGCTGTTTTTT
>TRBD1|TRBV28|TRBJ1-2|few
CASSLPGQGANYGYTF
TGTGCCAGCAGCCTACCGGGACAGGGGGCGAACTATGGCTACACCTTC
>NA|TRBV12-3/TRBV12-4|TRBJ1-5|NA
CASSLRDTNQPQHF
TGTGCCAGCAGTCTCCGGGACACCAATCAGCCCCAGCATTTT
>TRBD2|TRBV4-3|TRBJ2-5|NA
CASSQGSSGQETQYF
TGCGCCAGCAGCCAAGGGTCTAGCGGCCAAGAGACCCAGTACTTC
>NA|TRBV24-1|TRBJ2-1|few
CATSDPIGTFYNEQFF
TGTGCCACCAGTGACCCAATCGGGACTTTCTACAATGAGCAGTTCTTC
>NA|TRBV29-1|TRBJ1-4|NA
CSGAGTSNEKLFF
TGCAGCGGTGCCGGGACATCTAATGAAAAACTGTTTTTT
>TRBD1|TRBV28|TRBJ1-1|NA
CASSFWGRGLGLMNTEAFF
TGTGCCAGCAGTTTTTGGGGGAGGGGGCTTGGGTTGATGAACACTGAAGCTTTCTTT
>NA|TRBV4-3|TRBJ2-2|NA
CASSHGASPAGELFF
TGCGCCAGCAGCCATGGGGCCTCCCCTGCCGGGGAGCTGTTTTTT
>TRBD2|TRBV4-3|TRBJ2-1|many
CASSQDTSGDPYNEQFF
TGCGCCAGCAGCCAAGATACTAGCGGGGATCCTTACAATGAGCAGTTCTTC
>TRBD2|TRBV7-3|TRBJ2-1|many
CASSSGGYNEQFF
TGTGCCAGCAGCTCGGGGGGCTACAATGAGCAGTTCTTC
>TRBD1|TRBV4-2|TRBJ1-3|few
CASSQADRGPRGNTIYF
TGTGCCAGCAGCCAAGCAGACAGGGGGCCACGAGGAAACACCATATATTTT
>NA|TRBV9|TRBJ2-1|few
CASSSPPGDYNEQFF
TGTGCCAGCAGCTCCCCTCCGGGGGACTACAATGAGCAGTTCTTC
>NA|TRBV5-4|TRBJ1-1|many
CASSLHGRLNTEAFF
TGTGCCAGCAGCTTGCACGGACGGTTGAACACTGAAGCTTTCTTT
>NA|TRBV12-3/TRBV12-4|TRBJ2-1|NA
CASSLWTGGSGPTSYNEQFF
TGTGCCAGCAGTTTATGGACGGGGGGCTCGGGACCGACTTCGTACAATGAGCAGTTCTTC
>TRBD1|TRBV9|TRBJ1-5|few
CASSVGPGGDNQPQHF
TGTGCCAGCAGCGTAGGCCCAGGGGGCGACAATCAGCCCCAGCATTTT
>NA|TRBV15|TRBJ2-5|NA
CATSLMQGTQETQYF
TGTGCCACCAGCTTGATGCAGGGGACCCAAGAGACCCAGTACTTC
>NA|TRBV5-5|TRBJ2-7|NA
CASRKDSYEQYF
TGTGCCAGCAGGAAGGACTCCTACGAGCAGTACTTC
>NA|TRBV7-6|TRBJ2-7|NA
CASSLAGGNRAYEQYF
TGTGCCAGCAGCTTAGCGGGGGGTAACCGAGCCTACGAGCAGTACTTC
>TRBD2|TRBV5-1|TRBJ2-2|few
CASSSSPSGANTGELFF
TGCGCCAGCAGCTCGTCCCCTAGCGGGGCGAACACCGGGGAGCTGTTTTTT
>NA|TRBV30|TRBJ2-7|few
CAWGKVAEQTYEQYF
TGTGCCTGGGGTAAGGTAGCGGAACAAACCTACGAGCAGTACTTC
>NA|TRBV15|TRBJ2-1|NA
CATSRGPPRHEQFF
TGTGCCACCAGCAGAGGGCCCCCTCGGCATGAGCAGTTCTTC
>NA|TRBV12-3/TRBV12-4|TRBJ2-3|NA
CASSFRTGPSTDTQYF
TGTGCCAGCAGTTTCCGAACAGGCCCAAGCACAGATACGCAGTATTTT
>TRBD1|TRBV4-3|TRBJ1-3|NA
CASSHGGTGVGNTIYF
TGCGCCAGCAGCCACGGCGGGACAGGGGTCGGAAACACCATATATTTT
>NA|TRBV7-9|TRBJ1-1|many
CASSLGYREMNTEAFF
TGTGCCAGCAGCCTAGGGTACAGGGAAATGAACACTGAAGCTTTCTTT
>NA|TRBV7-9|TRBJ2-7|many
CASSQSGLLYEQYF
TGTGCCAGCAGCCAATCCGGACTCCTCTACGAGCAGTACTTC
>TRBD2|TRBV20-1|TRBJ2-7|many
CSASRLAGVRGWEQYF
TGCAGTGCTAGTAGACTAGCGGGAGTGCGAGGTTGGGAGCAGTACTTC
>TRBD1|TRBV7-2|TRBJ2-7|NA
CASSLVRDRENEQYF
TGTGCCAGCAGCTTAGTCCGGGACAGGGAGAACGAGCAGTACTTC
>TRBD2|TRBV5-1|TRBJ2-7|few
CASSLVASGRLISSYEQYF
TGCGCCAGCAGCTTGGTGGCTAGCGGGCGATTGATTAGCTCCTACGAGCAGTACTTC
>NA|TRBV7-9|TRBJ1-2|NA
CASSFGGDGYTF
TGTGCCAGCAGCTTCGGAGGAGATGGCTACACCTTC
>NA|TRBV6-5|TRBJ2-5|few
CASIKQGGETQYF
TGTGCCAGCATTAAACAGGGAGGGGAGACCCAGTACTTC
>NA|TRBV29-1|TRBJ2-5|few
CSGAGAPKETQYF
TGCAGCGGAGCGGGCGCGCCCAAAGAGACCCAGTACTTC
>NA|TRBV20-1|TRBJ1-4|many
CSARAPGGQNEKLFF
TGCAGTGCTAGAGCCCCGGGGGGGCAGAATGAAAAACTGTTTTTT
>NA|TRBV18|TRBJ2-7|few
CASSRYSRDQNYEQYF
TGTGCCAGCTCACGATATAGCCGGGACCAAAACTACGAGCAGTACTTC
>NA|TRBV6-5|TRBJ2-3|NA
CASSYSSSGSSDTQYF
TGTGCCAGCAGTTACTCGTCATCGGGAAGCTCAGATACGCAGTATTTT
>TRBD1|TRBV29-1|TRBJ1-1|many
CSGRDRVDTEAFF
TGCAGCGGACGGGACAGGGTAGACACTGAAGCTTTCTTT
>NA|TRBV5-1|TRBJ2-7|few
CASSSRRTNYEQYF
TGCGCCAGCAGCTCAAGACGGACTAACTACGAGCAGTACTTC
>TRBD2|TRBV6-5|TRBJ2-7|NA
CASSHGGTSGRGSYEQYF
TGTGCCAGCAGTCACGGGGGGACTAGCGGGAGGGGGTCCTACGAGCAGTACTTC
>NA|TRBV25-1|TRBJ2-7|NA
CASSELGGSSYEQYF
TGTGCCAGCAGTGAATTAGGGGGGAGCTCCTACGAGCAGTACTTC
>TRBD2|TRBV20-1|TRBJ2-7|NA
CSARDGLAASYEQYF
TGCAGTGCTAGAGATGGACTAGCGGCCTCCTACGAGCAGTACTTC
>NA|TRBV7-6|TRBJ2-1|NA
CASSHPRDGQSSYNEQFF
TGTGCCAGCAGCCACCCTCGGGACGGCCAGAGCTCCTACAATGAGCAGTTCTTC